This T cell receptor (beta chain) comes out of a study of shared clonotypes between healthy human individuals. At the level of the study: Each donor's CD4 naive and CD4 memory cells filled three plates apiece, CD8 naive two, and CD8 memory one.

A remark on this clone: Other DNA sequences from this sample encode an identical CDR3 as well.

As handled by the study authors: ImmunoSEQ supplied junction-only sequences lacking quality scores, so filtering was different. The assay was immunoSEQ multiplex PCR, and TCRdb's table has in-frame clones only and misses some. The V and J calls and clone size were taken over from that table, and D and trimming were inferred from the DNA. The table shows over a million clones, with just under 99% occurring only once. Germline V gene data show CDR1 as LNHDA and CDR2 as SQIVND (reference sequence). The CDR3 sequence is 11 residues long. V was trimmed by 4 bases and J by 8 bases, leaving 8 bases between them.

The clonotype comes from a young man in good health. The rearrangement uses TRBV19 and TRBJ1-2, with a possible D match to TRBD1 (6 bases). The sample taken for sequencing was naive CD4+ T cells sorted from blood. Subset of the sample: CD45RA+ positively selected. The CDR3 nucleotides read TGTGCCAGTAGTACCAGGGGAGGCTACACCTTC. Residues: CASSTRGGYTF. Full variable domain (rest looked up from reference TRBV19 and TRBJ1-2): DGGITQSPKYLFRKEGQNVTLSCEQNLNHDAMYWYRQDPGQGLRLIYYSQIVNDFQKGDIAEGYSVSREKKESFPLTVTSAQKNPTAFYLCASSTRGGYTFGSGTRLTVV.